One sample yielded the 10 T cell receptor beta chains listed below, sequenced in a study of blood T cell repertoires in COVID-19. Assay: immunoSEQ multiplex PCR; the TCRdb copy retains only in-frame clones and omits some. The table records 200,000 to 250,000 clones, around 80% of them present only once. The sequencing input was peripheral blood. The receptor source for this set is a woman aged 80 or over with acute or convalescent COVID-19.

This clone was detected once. The CDR3 loop is CASSVTSGQTQYF. The DNA of the CDR3 is TGCGCCAGCAGTGTCACTAGCGGACAGACCCAGTACTTC. The chain has TRBV10-2 and TRBJ2-5; 8 bases are a match to TRBD2. The CDR3 has 13 residues. The V segment lost 4 bases and the J segment 6 bases; nucleotides outside the gene matches: 4. Germline CDR1 WSHSY, CDR2 SAAADI.

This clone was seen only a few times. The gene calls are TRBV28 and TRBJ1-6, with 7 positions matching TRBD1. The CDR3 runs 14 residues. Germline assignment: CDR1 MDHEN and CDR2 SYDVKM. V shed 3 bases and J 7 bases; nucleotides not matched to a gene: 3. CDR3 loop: CASSFVQGNSPLHF. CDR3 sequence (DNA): TGTGCCAGCAGTTTTGTACAGGGGAATTCACCCCTCCACTTT.

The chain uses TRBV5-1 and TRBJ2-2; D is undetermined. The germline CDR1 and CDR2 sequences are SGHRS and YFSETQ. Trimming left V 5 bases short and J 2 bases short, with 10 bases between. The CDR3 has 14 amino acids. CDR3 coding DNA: TGCGCCAGCAGTCAACAGCCCAACACCGGGGAGCTGTTTTTT. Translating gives CASSQQPNTGELFF.

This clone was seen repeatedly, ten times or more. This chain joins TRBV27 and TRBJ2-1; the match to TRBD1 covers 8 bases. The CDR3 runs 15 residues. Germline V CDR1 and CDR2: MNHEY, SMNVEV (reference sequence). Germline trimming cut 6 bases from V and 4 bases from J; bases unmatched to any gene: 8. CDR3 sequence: CASRTQGVSYNEQFF. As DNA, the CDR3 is TGTGCCAGCAGAACACAGGGGGTTAGTTACAATGAGCAGTTCTTC.

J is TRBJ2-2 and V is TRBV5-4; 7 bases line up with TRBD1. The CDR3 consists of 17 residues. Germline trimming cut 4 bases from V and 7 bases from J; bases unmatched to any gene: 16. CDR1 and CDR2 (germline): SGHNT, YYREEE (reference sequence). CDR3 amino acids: CASSPYTRQGSSGELFF. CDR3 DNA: TGTGCCAGCAGCCCCTATACCAGACAGGGTTCGAGCGGGGAGCTGTTTTTT.

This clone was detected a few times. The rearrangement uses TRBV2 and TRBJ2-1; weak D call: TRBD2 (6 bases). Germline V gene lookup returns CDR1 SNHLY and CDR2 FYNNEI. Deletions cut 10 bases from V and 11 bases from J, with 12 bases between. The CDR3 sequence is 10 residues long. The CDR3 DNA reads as TGTGCCACGTGGGAGGAAAAGCAGTTCTTC. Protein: CATWEEKQFF. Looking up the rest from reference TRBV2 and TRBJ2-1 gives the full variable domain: EPEVTQTPSHQVTQMGQEVILRCVPISNHLYFYWYRQILGQKVEFLVSFYNNEISEKSEIFDDQFSVERPDGSNFTLKIRSTKLEDSAMYFCATWEEKQFFGPGTRLTVL.

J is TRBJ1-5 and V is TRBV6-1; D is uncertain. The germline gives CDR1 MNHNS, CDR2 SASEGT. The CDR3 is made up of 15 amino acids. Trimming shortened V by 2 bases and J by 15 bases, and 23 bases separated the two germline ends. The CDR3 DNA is TGTGCCAGCAGTGAACGGTCGGGGTGGTTAGGGTCCGTGCATTTT. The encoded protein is CASSERSGWLGSVHF.

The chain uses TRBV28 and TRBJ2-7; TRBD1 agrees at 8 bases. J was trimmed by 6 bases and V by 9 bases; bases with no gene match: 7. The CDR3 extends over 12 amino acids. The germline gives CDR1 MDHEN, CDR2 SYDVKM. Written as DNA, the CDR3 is TGTGCCAGTCGACAGGGGTCGGGCGAGCAGTACTTC. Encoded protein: CASRQGSGEQYF.

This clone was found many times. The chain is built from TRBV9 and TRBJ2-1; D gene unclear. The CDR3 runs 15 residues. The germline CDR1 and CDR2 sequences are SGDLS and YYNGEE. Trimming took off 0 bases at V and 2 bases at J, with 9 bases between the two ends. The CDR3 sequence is CASSVVTTTYNEQFF. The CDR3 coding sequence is TGTGCCAGCAGCGTAGTAACTACCACCTACAATGAGCAGTTCTTC.

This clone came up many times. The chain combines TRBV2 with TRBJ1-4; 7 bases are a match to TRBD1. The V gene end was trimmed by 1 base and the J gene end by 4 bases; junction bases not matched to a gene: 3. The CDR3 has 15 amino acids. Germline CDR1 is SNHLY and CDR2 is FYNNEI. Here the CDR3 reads CASSEGRQGNEKLFF. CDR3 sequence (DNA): TGTGCCAGCAGTGAAGGGCGACAGGGTAATGAAAAACTGTTTTTT.